The table lists the clone carrying this TCR beta chain with many counts. This specimen comes from a study of T-cell reconstitution after alpha-beta-depleted transplantation in children. The CDR3 loop spans 15 amino acids. The V and J ends lost 10 bases and 0 bases respectively, with 16 bases between them. The germline V gene encodes CDR1 MNHEY and CDR2 SVGEGT. Unique molecular identifiers were incorporated during preparation of the TCRbeta library. TCRdb re-called the PCR reads through MiXCR, storing one row per CDR3 protein. The repertoire consists of 280,000 or so distinct CDR3 sequences, with 9.5% to 13% occurring once and the leading ten covering 23%.

The sample here was peripheral blood, taken 180 days after TCRalphabeta/CD19-depleted stem cell transplant. The TCR sequence derives from a male patient aged 2-15 years who had a stem cell transplant for chronic granulomatous disease, so the T cells may come from the graft donor. This chain connects TRBV6-2 or TRBV6-3 to TRBJ2-1; D might be TRBD2 (5 bases). The CDR3 nucleotides read TGTGCCACCTCACCAAGCGGATTCTCCTACAATGAGCAGTTCTTC. Encoded protein: CATSPSGFSYNEQFF.